This is a list of T cell receptor beta chains from one sample in a study of spatial heterogeneity in lung cancer. TCRdb re-analysed the 5' RACE reads in MiXCR, keeping a single row per CDR3 protein. Among roughly 4,500 distinct CDR3 sequences, roughly 9.1% were seen once, and the ten largest hold 31%. The input for sequencing was lung tumor tissue, taken at surgery. The receptors here all came from a male donor with early-stage non-small cell lung cancer. The CDR3 runs from the conserved cysteine through the conserved F or W.

V gene: TRBV28; J gene: TRBJ1-2; CDR3 length: 13; CDR3 protein: CASSLGVNYGYTF
V gene: TRBV4-2; J gene: TRBJ2-1; CDR3 length: 16; CDR3 protein: CASSLESGGGYNEQFF
V gene: TRBV11-3; J gene: TRBJ2-1; CDR3 length: 15; CDR3 protein: CASSTLAGSYNEQFF
V gene: TRBV7-8; J gene: TRBJ1-1; CDR3 length: 15; CDR3 protein: CASSGGFPMNTEAFF
V gene: TRBV29-1; J gene: TRBJ1-2; CDR3 length: 11; CDR3 protein: CSVEGGQGYTF
V gene: TRBV12-3/TRBV12-4; J gene: TRBJ1-1; CDR3 length: 15; CDR3 protein: CASRRTAGGYTEAFF
V gene: TRBV29-1; J gene: TRBJ2-7; CDR3 length: 14; CDR3 protein: CSAILAGVTYEQYF
V gene: TRBV20-1; J gene: TRBJ2-3; CDR3 length: 17; CDR3 protein: CSQSPPGTTTEYDTQYF
V gene: TRBV12-3/TRBV12-4; J gene: TRBJ2-5; CDR3 length: 15; CDR3 protein: CASTSGLAGGETQYF
V gene: TRBV7-2; J gene: TRBJ2-4; CDR3 length: 16; CDR3 protein: CASSLASGGAKNIQYF
V gene: TRBV5-1; J gene: TRBJ2-1; CDR3 length: 14; CDR3 protein: CASSLGLAGNEQFF
V gene: TRBV6-1; J gene: TRBJ2-7; CDR3 length: 14; CDR3 protein: CASSPRQGPYEQYF
V gene: TRBV5-6; J gene: TRBJ1-1; CDR3 length: 14; CDR3 protein: CASSPLGEGTEAFF
V gene: TRBV15; J gene: TRBJ2-6; CDR3 length: 16; CDR3 protein: CATSSVFVSGANVLTF
V gene: TRBV4-1; J gene: TRBJ2-7; CDR3 length: 18; CDR3 protein: CASSQDRQQASALGEQYF
V gene: TRBV2; J gene: TRBJ2-1; CDR3 length: 16; CDR3 protein: CASSGAGRTSSNEQFF
V gene: TRBV20-1; J gene: TRBJ1-3; CDR3 length: 10; CDR3 protein: CSASGNTIYF
V gene: TRBV14; J gene: TRBJ2-7; CDR3 length: 14; CDR3 protein: CASSQDRSVYEQYF
V gene: TRBV4-1; J gene: TRBJ1-2; CDR3 length: 16; CDR3 protein: CASSQGLKRLSYGYTF
V gene: TRBV5-1; J gene: TRBJ2-7; CDR3 length: 14; CDR3 protein: CASSLKLAANEQYF
V gene: TRBV7-8; J gene: TRBJ2-7; CDR3 length: 18; CDR3 protein: CASSLPKVADRASHEQYF
V gene: TRBV4-3; J gene: TRBJ2-3; CDR3 length: 19; CDR3 protein: CASSQDGPSGYYITDTQYF
V gene: TRBV7-9; J gene: TRBJ2-3; CDR3 length: 16; CDR3 protein: CASSPRQGRSTDTQYF
V gene: TRBV7-4; J gene: TRBJ1-6; CDR3 length: 14; CDR3 protein: CASSLGQLNSPLHF
V gene: TRBV7-4; J gene: TRBJ1-1; CDR3 length: 19; CDR3 protein: CASSLGPLRTSCKNTEAFF
V gene: TRBV24-1; J gene: TRBJ1-5; CDR3 length: 20; CDR3 protein: CATSDLIGTGGASSNQPQHF
V gene: TRBV19; J gene: TRBJ2-5; CDR3 length: 13; CDR3 protein: CASSIGRQETQYF
V gene: TRBV19; J gene: TRBJ1-1; CDR3 length: 18; CDR3 protein: CASRQSGTGVLSDTEAFF
V gene: TRBV20-1; J gene: TRBJ1-5; CDR3 length: 13; CDR3 protein: CSARGIGGGPQHF
V gene: TRBV4-1; J gene: TRBJ2-7; CDR3 length: 17; CDR3 protein: CASSHPPTSLAVYEQYF
V gene: TRBV18; J gene: TRBJ2-5; CDR3 length: 16; CDR3 protein: CASSPFSIGGRETQYF
V gene: TRBV12-3/TRBV12-4; J gene: TRBJ1-1; CDR3 length: 15; CDR3 protein: CASSSSPSVNTEAFF
V gene: TRBV4-1; J gene: TRBJ2-7; CDR3 length: 15; CDR3 protein: CASSQGRLAGAEQYF
V gene: TRBV2; J gene: TRBJ2-1; CDR3 length: 13; CDR3 protein: CASSEGRTGQQFF
V gene: TRBV29-1; J gene: TRBJ1-3; CDR3 length: 14; CDR3 protein: CSVEQGAVGNTIYF
V gene: TRBV2; J gene: TRBJ2-7; CDR3 length: 14; CDR3 protein: CASSAALPPREQYF
V gene: TRBV18; J gene: TRBJ2-1; CDR3 length: 12; CDR3 protein: CASSLQGNEQFF
V gene: TRBV6-5; J gene: TRBJ1-6; CDR3 length: 18; CDR3 protein: CASSHTHRGGGSNSPLHF
V gene: TRBV4-2; J gene: TRBJ2-1; CDR3 length: 15; CDR3 protein: CASSQDTGRVYEQFF
V gene: TRBV2; J gene: TRBJ1-5; CDR3 length: 10; CDR3 protein: CASGGEPQHF
V gene: TRBV11-3; J gene: TRBJ2-2; CDR3 length: 14; CDR3 protein: CASSLGGRAGELFF
V gene: TRBV18; J gene: TRBJ1-1; CDR3 length: 16; CDR3 protein: CASSLEAEEFNTEAFF
V gene: TRBV7-2; J gene: TRBJ2-3; CDR3 length: 13; CDR3 protein: CASSPSRTDTQYF
V gene: TRBV6-5; J gene: TRBJ1-1; CDR3 length: 14; CDR3 protein: CAFHPQGMNTEAFF
V gene: TRBV24-1; J gene: TRBJ2-2; CDR3 length: 17; CDR3 protein: CATSDPVGGANTGELFF
V gene: TRBV11-2; J gene: TRBJ2-7; CDR3 length: 15; CDR3 protein: CASSARRGSSYEQYF
V gene: TRBV9; J gene: TRBJ2-3; CDR3 length: 14; CDR3 protein: CASSINVGEDTQYF
V gene: TRBV3-1; J gene: TRBJ1-3; CDR3 length: 15; CDR3 protein: CASSQGSRSGNTIYF
V gene: TRBV10-1; J gene: TRBJ1-1; CDR3 length: 13; CDR3 protein: CASSESGRGKAFF
V gene: TRBV5-5; J gene: TRBJ2-2; CDR3 length: 15; CDR3 protein: CASSMRVLATGELFF
V gene: TRBV9; J gene: TRBJ2-5; CDR3 length: 13; CDR3 protein: CASVGAGYETQYF
V gene: TRBV6-5; J gene: TRBJ2-1; CDR3 length: 14; CDR3 protein: CASSLGEGWDEQFF
V gene: TRBV7-8; J gene: TRBJ2-5; CDR3 length: 13; CDR3 protein: CASSRSSQETQYF
V gene: TRBV5-4; J gene: TRBJ2-7; CDR3 length: 14; CDR3 protein: CASSFGTASHEQYF
V gene: TRBV7-9; J gene: TRBJ2-1; CDR3 length: 17; CDR3 protein: CASIPYGSGTMGNEQFF